A single count supports the clone carrying this TCR beta chain. Its antigen is currently unknown. The data are from a study of cytomegalovirus exposure and HLA in healthy donors. Broader study findings: Most TCR sequences were uncommon, yet certain public TCRs appeared in many donors.

The PCR was carried out with 60 Vbeta primers and 13 Jbeta primers. Using immunoSEQ multiplex PCR, the repertoire was profiled, and TCRdb retains in-frame clones only, with some absent. There are 150,000 to 200,000 clones in the sample; more than 65% occur only once, and 1.5% to 2% lies in the top ten. From germline, CDR1 is GTSNPN and CDR2 SVGIG (reference sequence). The CDR3 length is 14 residues. V was pared by 5 bases and J by 4 bases, with 17 bases between. The chain combines TRBV30 with TRBJ1-2, with D possibly TRBD1 on 6 matching bases. Sequencing input: PBMCs. This clonotype was sampled from a woman in her thirties in good health and CMV-seronegative. The CDR3 region has the DNA TGTGCCTGGCTCTCGGCCAGGGGCCTCTATGGCTACACCTTC. Translated: CAWLSARGLYGYTF.